The 30 T cell receptor beta chains presented below share a single source sample, sequenced in a study of control samples from healthy donors and cancer patients. TCRdb's copy holds only in-frame clones and misses some; the assay was immunoSEQ multiplex PCR. Of 190,000 or so clones detected, approximately 92% appear once; the ten largest clones hold over 1.3%. Sequencing was done on a sample of blood. The origin of the receptors is a young man in good health.

The rearrangement links TRBV7-9 to TRBJ2-7, with D perhaps matching TRBD1 or TRBD2 (5 bases each). The CDR3 extends over 14 amino acids. CDR1 is SEHNR and CDR2 is FQNEAQ in the germline V gene (reference sequence). V lost 5 bases and J lost 6, with 17 bases in between. DNA for the CDR3: TGTGCCAGCAGCCGAGGGACGTCCGCGGGCGAGCAGTACTTC. Translated, it gives CASSRGTSAGEQYF.

CDR3 residues: CASSARGAGEKLFF. The CDR3 region has the DNA TGTGCCAGCAGTGCGCGTGGTGCGGGTGAAAAACTGTTTTTT. The rearrangement links TRBV2 to TRBJ1-4; D uncertain. The CDR3 is made up of 14 amino acids. From germline, CDR1 is SNHLY and CDR2 FYNNEI. Trimming left V 4 bases short and J 7 bases short, with 13 bases between.

The chain carries TRBV6-5 and TRBJ1-3, with 7 bases matching TRBD1. Germline V gene lookup returns CDR1 MNHEY and CDR2 SVGAGI. CDR3 size: 14 residues. The trim removed 11 bases at V and 0 bases at J, leaving 7 bases unmatched. The CDR3 is CAGDSDSSGNTIYF. In DNA, the CDR3 is TGTGCCGGGGACAGCGATAGCTCTGGAAACACCATATATTTT.

In this sample, this clone turned up once. The V and J genes are TRBV9 and TRBJ1-2; 9 bases are shared with TRBD1. This CDR3 is 13 amino acids long. Germline assignment: CDR1 SGDLS and CDR2 YYNGEE. J gave up 7 bases and V 4 bases, and 5 bases lay outside the gene matches. Here the CDR3 DNA reads TGTGCCAGCAGCCGCGGGACAGGGTTTGGCTACACCTTC. Its translation is CASSRGTGFGYTF.

The chain joins TRBV18 to TRBJ2-1; TRBD2 matches at 9 bases. Trimming cost V 1 base and J 2 bases; bases outside gene matches: 12. The CDR3 runs to 19 residues. The germline V gene has CDR1 KGHSH and CDR2 LQKENI. CDR3 sequence (DNA): TGTGCCAGCTCACCACAGCGGGGGGCCGGGGGGACGACCTACAATGAGCAGTTCTTC. It yields the protein CASSPQRGAGGTTYNEQFF.

V is TRBV10-1 and J is TRBJ2-3; 9 bases align to TRBD2. This CDR3 has 15 amino acids. Trimming removed 0 bases from V and 4 bases from J; junction bases left unmatched: 2. Looked up from germline, CDR1 is WNHNN and CDR2 is SYGVQD (reference sequence). The CDR3 protein is CASSESAGGADTQYF. The DNA for the CDR3 is TGCGCCAGCAGTGAGTCTGCGGGGGGGGCAGATACGCAGTATTTT.

J is TRBJ1-4 and V is TRBV5-1; no clear D. This CDR3 is built from 14 residues. Germline V gives CDR1 SGHRS, CDR2 YFSETQ. V lost 0 bases and J lost 5, with 8 bases in between. The CDR3 here is CASSLGQQNEKLFF. The CDR3 DNA reads as TGCGCCAGCAGCTTGGGGCAGCAAAATGAAAAACTGTTTTTT.

This rearrangement joins TRBV4-1 to TRBJ2-7; 8 nucleotides agree with TRBD2. This CDR3 has 15 amino acids. V gave up 1 base and J gave up 3 bases; unmatched junction bases: 5. Germline CDR1 is MGHRA and CDR2 is YSYEKL. CDR3 sequence: CASSQAGTSGYEQYF. CDR3 DNA: TGCGCCAGCAGCCAAGCCGGTACTAGCGGCTACGAGCAGTACTTC.

This chain links TRBV19 with TRBJ2-7; no clear D gene. V was cut by 2 bases and J by 4 bases, with 9 bases left in between. Germline-derived CDR1 and CDR2 are LNHDA and SQIVND (reference sequence). The CDR3 is 13 amino acids. Written as DNA, the CDR3 is TGTGCCAGTAGTATAACCACCTTGTACGAGCAGTACTTC. It encodes CASSITTLYEQYF.

This rearrangement joins TRBV19 to TRBJ2-7, with unresolved D. There are 15 residues in the CDR3. The V and J ends lost 2 bases and 3 bases respectively, with 14 bases between them. The germline CDR1 and CDR2 sequences are LNHDA and SQIVND (reference sequence). The CDR3 is CASSISWPPYYEQYF. CDR3 nucleotide sequence: TGTGCCAGTAGTATAAGTTGGCCTCCCTACTACGAGCAGTACTTC.

The V call is TRBV25-1, the J call TRBJ2-7; TRBD1 might be the D (6 bases). Germline V gene data show CDR1 as MGHDK and CDR2 as SYGVNS. There are 14 residues in the CDR3. V lost 3 bases, J lost 7 bases, and 16 bases lay in between. In DNA form, the CDR3 reads TGTGCCAGCAGTGACCCCGGGACATATGGGGAGCAGTACTTC. It translates to CASSDPGTYGEQYF.

The gene calls are TRBV5-1 and TRBJ2-3; 8 bases are shared with TRBD2. Germline loops: CDR1 SGHRS, CDR2 YFSETQ. This CDR3 comprises 16 residues. V shed 0 bases and J 3 bases; nucleotides not matched to a gene: 6. CDR3 nucleotides: TGCGCCAGCAGCTTGGAATTACTAGCGGCTACAGATACGCAGTATTTT. Its protein is CASSLELLAATDTQYF. Full variable domain (remainder filled in from reference TRBV5-1 and TRBJ2-3): KAGVTQTPRYLIKTRGQQVTLSCSPISGHRSVSWYQQTPGQGLQFLFEYFSETQRNKGNFPGRFSGRQFSNSRSEMNVSTLELGDSALYLCASSLELLAATDTQYFGPGTRLTVL.

The chain couples TRBV5-1 to TRBJ2-3; tentatively, D is TRBD1 or TRBD2 (6 bases each). The CDR3 is 14 amino acids. Germline V lookup: CDR1 SGHRS, CDR2 YFSETQ. V was clipped by 4 bases and J by 5 bases, with 14 bases between them. DNA for the CDR3: TGCGCCAGCAGCCCGGCGGAGGGGGTAGATACGCAGTATTTT. Translation gives CASSPAEGVDTQYF.

The chain employs TRBV6-5 and TRBJ1-2; D is possibly TRBD1 (6 bases). V lost 6 bases and J 7 bases, leaving 15 bases between the germline ends. The CDR3 is 13 amino acids. Per germline, CDR1 MNHEY and CDR2 SVGAGI. The CDR3 DNA sequence: TGTGCCAGCAGGGACAGCGAAATGGGTGGCTACACCTTC. Its protein product is CASRDSEMGGYTF.

The rearrangement uses TRBV19 and TRBJ1-2, with D possibly TRBD1 on 5 matching bases. Trimming took 2 bases from V and 4 from J, leaving 11 bases between them. The CDR3 length is 14 residues. Germline assignment: CDR1 LNHDA and CDR2 SQIVND (reference sequence). The CDR3 DNA sequence: TGTGCCAGTAGTATAAAGGGGTCAGGCTATGGCTACACCTTC. Residues: CASSIKGSGYGYTF.

The rearrangement uses TRBV20-1 and TRBJ1-6; D gene ambiguous. The CDR3 runs 15 residues. Germline-derived CDR1 and CDR2 are DFQATT and SNEGSKA (reference sequence). V shed 3 bases and J shed 0 bases, with 9 bases lying between them. The CDR3 reads CSASLESSYNSPLHF. The CDR3 DNA sequence: TGCAGTGCTAGTCTAGAGAGCTCCTATAATTCACCCCTCCACTTT.

This rearrangement joins TRBV3-1 (or the pseudogene TRBV3-2) to TRBJ2-5; 7 bases map to TRBD2. CDR1 is LGHDT and CDR2 is YNNKEL in the germline V gene (reference sequence). With V trimmed by 0 bases and J by 7 bases, 5 bases remained unmatched. The CDR3 runs to 14 residues. The CDR3 reads CASSQEGGGGTQYF. The CDR3, as DNA: TGTGCCAGCAGCCAAGAGGGCGGGGGAGGGACCCAGTACTTC.

The chain couples TRBV5-1 to TRBJ2-3; 9 bases agree with TRBD1. Germline V CDR1 and CDR2: SGHRS, YFSETQ. The CDR3 has 15 residues. V gave up 2 bases and J gave up 3 bases; unmatched junction bases: 4. The DNA for the CDR3 is TGCGCCAGCAGCTTACAGGGGGCGAGGACAGATACGCAGTATTTT. Its translation is CASSLQGARTDTQYF.

The V and J genes are TRBV19 and TRBJ1-1; D possibly corresponds to TRBD1 (6 bases). Deletions cut 5 bases from V and 2 bases from J, with 12 bases between. CDR3 length: 14 residues. The germline CDR1 and CDR2 sequences are LNHDA and SQIVND (reference sequence). The CDR3 nucleotides read TGTGCCAGTAGTGAGGGGGTGGAAAACACTGAAGCTTTCTTT. It encodes CASSEGVENTEAFF. Looking up the rest from reference TRBV19 and TRBJ1-1 gives the full variable domain: DGGITQSPKYLFRKEGQNVTLSCEQNLNHDAMYWYRQDPGQGLRLIYYSQIVNDFQKGDIAEGYSVSREKKESFPLTVTSAQKNPTAFYLCASSEGVENTEAFFGQGTRLTVV.

The chain joins TRBV6-1 to TRBJ1-1, with D unresolved. The CDR3 covers 14 residues. Trimming removed 0 bases from V and 1 base from J, with 6 bases in between. Germline CDR1 and CDR2: MNHNS and SASEGT. Here the CDR3 reads CASSEARTNTEAFF. The CDR3 DNA follows: TGTGCCAGCAGTGAAGCCAGGACGAACACTGAAGCTTTCTTT.

The chain combines TRBV19 with TRBJ2-7; TRBD1 aligns across 11 bases. Per the germline V gene, CDR1 is LNHDA and CDR2 is SQIVND (reference sequence). Trimming took 5 bases from V and 3 from J; bases not matched to a gene: 6. This CDR3 has 15 residues. CDR3 DNA sequence: TGTGCCAGTAGTCCCAAGGGACAGGGGGACTACGAGCAGTACTTC. Protein product: CASSPKGQGDYEQYF. The complete variable domain, with remaining parts taken from reference TRBV19 and TRBJ2-7, reads DGGITQSPKYLFRKEGQNVTLSCEQNLNHDAMYWYRQDPGQGLRLIYYSQIVNDFQKGDIAEGYSVSREKKESFPLTVTSAQKNPTAFYLCASSPKGQGDYEQYFGPGTRLTVT.

The rearrangement links TRBV5-1 to TRBJ2-2; D may be TRBD1 (6 bases). In germline, CDR1 is SGHRS, CDR2 YFSETQ. The CDR3 spans 15 residues. V lost 4 bases and J lost 0, with 10 bases in between. The CDR3 bases are TGCGCCAGCAGCCCCCGGACAGCGAACACCGGGGAGCTGTTTTTT. Translation gives CASSPRTANTGELFF.

The genes are TRBV25-1 and TRBJ2-3, with a weak D call TRBD2 (5 bases). The CDR3 sequence is 15 residues long. Between the trimmed V and J ends, which lost 1 base and 3 bases, there was a span of 11 bases. Germline V gene sequence: CDR1 MGHDK, CDR2 SYGVNS. CDR3 loop: CASSESGRETDTQYF. The CDR3 nucleotides read TGTGCCAGCAGTGAATCGGGTCGGGAAACAGATACGCAGTATTTT.

This clone appeared a single time. The gene calls are TRBV2 and TRBJ1-6; D is ambiguous. Germline CDR1 is SNHLY and CDR2 is FYNNEI. This CDR3 contains 13 residues. With 7 bases removed from V and 6 bases from J, the gap between germline ends came to 10 bases. The CDR3 here is CASIGQINSPLHF. CDR3 sequence (DNA): TGTGCCAGCATAGGGCAGATTAATTCACCCCTCCACTTT.

The chain links TRBV30 to TRBJ1-5; D may be TRBD1 (5 bases). Germline-derived CDR1 and CDR2 are GTSNPN and SVGIG (reference sequence). Deletions cut 8 bases from V and 7 bases from J, with 9 bases between. This CDR3 region has 10 residues. The CDR3 DNA reads as TGTGCCCCGGGGGAGCAGCCCCAGCATTTT. This sequence encodes CAPGEQPQHF.

The CDR3 region has the DNA TGCGCCAGCAGCCAAGATTGGGCAGGCCTTAATGAAAAACTGTTTTTT. Translated: CASSQDWAGLNEKLFF. This chain uses TRBV4-1 with TRBJ1-4; no clear D. Germline values: CDR1 MGHRA, CDR2 YSYEKL. The CDR3 is 16 residues long. V lost 0 bases and J lost 4, with 12 bases in between.

V is TRBV20-1 and J is TRBJ1-4, with D unresolved. Between the trimmed V and J ends, which lost 4 bases and 4 bases, there was a span of 4 bases. Per the germline V gene, CDR1 is DFQATT and CDR2 is SNEGSKA (reference sequence). The CDR3 loop spans 11 amino acids. The CDR3 loop is CSAIVNEKLFF. CDR3 bases: TGCAGTGCTATTGTTAATGAAAAACTGTTTTTT.

The rearrangement joins TRBV11-2 to TRBJ2-3; 9 bases map to TRBD2. After removal of 5 bases from V and 4 bases from J, the junction contained 7 bases not matched to a gene. Looked up from germline, CDR1 is SGHAT and CDR2 is FQNNGV. The CDR3 is made up of 15 amino acids. CDR3 sequence: CASSQSGGRADTQYF. For the CDR3, the DNA is TGTGCCAGCAGCCAAAGCGGGGGGAGGGCAGATACGCAGTATTTT.

The rearrangement uses TRBV28 and TRBJ1-6; TRBD1 might be the D (6 bases). Trimming removed 6 bases at V and 4 bases at J, with 16 bases between. CDR1 MDHEN and CDR2 SYDVKM come from the germline V gene. The CDR3 consists of 16 residues. CDR3 nucleotide sequence: TGTGCCAGCAGCCCCTCGACAGGTCTATATAATTCACCCCTCCACTTT. The encoded protein is CASSPSTGLYNSPLHF.

The rearrangement uses TRBV3-1 (or the pseudogene TRBV3-2) and TRBJ2-1; D ambiguous. V lost 0 bases to trimming and J lost 4 bases, with 16 bases between them. The CDR3 covers 17 residues. Looked up from germline, CDR1 is LGHDT and CDR2 is YNNKEL (reference sequence). The chain's CDR3 is CASSQEVGKANYNEQFF. The CDR3 bases are TGTGCCAGCAGCCAAGAGGTCGGAAAAGCCAATTACAATGAGCAGTTCTTC.